This T cell receptor (beta chain) is drawn from a study of blood T cell repertoires in COVID-19. In the study overall: PBMCs, B-cell-depleted T cells, or T cells provided the cDNA or gDNA that made up the material.

TCRdb's table, derived via immunoSEQ multiplex PCR, lists solely in-frame clones and lacks some. The sample yields over 150,000 clones, 70% to 90% seen once. The CDR3 runs to 15 residues. CDR1 and CDR2 from the germline V gene are SGHNT and YYREEE (reference sequence). Trimming left V 1 base short and J 4 bases short, with 15 bases between. The sequence was obtained from a man aged 60 to 75 with COVID-19, enrolled during active disease. The V call is TRBV5-4, the J call TRBJ2-7; D ambiguous. The sequencing sample was made of peripheral blood. The CDR3 reads CASSLKTGLWYEQYF. CDR3 in DNA: TGTGCCAGCAGCTTGAAAACTGGGCTCTGGTACGAGCAGTACTTC.